The next 19 T cell receptor beta chains were all read from a single sample in a study of identical twins. TCRdb redid the calling of the 5' RACE reads with MiXCR, one entry per CDR3 protein. Seen here are 700,000 or so distinct CDR3 sequences, around 21% observed once, and the top ten hold 4.3%. These records were also assigned to another study, of T cells expressing NK-cell markers.

Sequencing was performed on PBMCs. The receptors stem from a woman aged 18-35 years in good health.

The chain uses TRBV29-1 and TRBJ2-4; tentatively, D is TRBD1 (6 bases). Trimming pared 4 bases from V and 6 bases from J, leaving 10 bases between. Germline loops: CDR1 SQVTM, CDR2 ANQGSEA. This CDR3 comprises 12 residues. CDR3 DNA: TGCAGCGTTGTTGAGGACAGAAACATTCAGTACTTC. Translated, it gives CSVVEDRNIQYF.

In this sample, this clonotype turned up many times. V gene TRBV12-3 or TRBV12-4 combines with J gene TRBJ2-3; D is possibly TRBD1 (6 bases). The CDR3 consists of 17 residues. The V gene lost 6 bases and the J gene lost 4 bases, with 23 bases spanning the gap. CDR3 coding DNA: TGTGCCAGCAGCCACCCCGCCGACAGGTCACGGGCAGATACGCAGTATTTT. This codes for CASSHPADRSRADTQYF.

The gene calls are TRBV30 and TRBJ2-7; 7 bases fit TRBD1. The V gene's germline CDR1 is GTSNPN and CDR2 SVGIG (reference sequence). V lost 3 bases, J lost 0 bases, and 8 bases stayed unmatched. The CDR3 extends over 15 amino acids. The CDR3 sequence is CAWSGSGQSSYEQYF. As DNA, the CDR3 is TGTGCCTGGAGCGGATCGGGACAGAGCTCCTACGAGCAGTACTTC.

V and J are TRBV20-1 and TRBJ1-1; unclear D gene. CDR1 and CDR2 (germline): DFQATT, SNEGSKA (reference sequence). The V end was cut by 5 bases, the J end by 2 bases, with 12 bases between. The CDR3 loop spans 13 amino acids. The CDR3 is CSAHTVTNTEAFF. The CDR3 DNA reads TGCAGTGCTCATACTGTGACCAACACTGAAGCTTTCTTT.

A few counts support this clonotype. The chain links TRBV7-9 to TRBJ2-7; weak D call: TRBD2 (5 bases). CDR1 and CDR2 from the germline V gene are SEHNR and FQNEAQ (reference sequence). This CDR3 is built from 15 residues. V lost 1 base and J lost 5, with 15 bases in between. The CDR3 is CASSLVRVRRNEQYF. For the CDR3, the DNA is TGTGCCAGCAGCTTAGTGCGGGTAAGACGGAACGAGCAGTACTTC.

This chain uses TRBV5-1 with TRBJ2-5; TRBD2 aligns across 8 bases. Germline V gene sequence: CDR1 SGHRS, CDR2 YFSETQ. The CDR3 consists of 13 residues. J gave up 2 bases and V 6 bases, and 3 bases lay outside the gene matches. CDR3 sequence: CASNGGEQETQYF. CDR3 sequence (DNA): TGCGCCAGCAACGGGGGGGAACAAGAGACCCAGTACTTC.

V usage is TRBV12-3 or TRBV12-4 and J usage is TRBJ1-5; no definite D call. CDR3 size: 13 residues. The germline V and J ends were trimmed by 5 bases and 5 bases, with 10 bases remaining between them. The DNA of the CDR3 is TGTGCCAGCAGTCGCCGGACGCATCAGCCCCAGCATTTT. Translation gives CASSRRTHQPQHF.

The chain links TRBV4-3 to TRBJ2-5; no firm D call. Germline V gives CDR1 LGHNA, CDR2 YSLEER. Trimming shortened V by 1 base and J by 4 bases, and 16 bases separated the two germline ends. The CDR3 spans 16 residues. CDR3 DNA sequence: TGCGCCAGCAGCCAAGGGTTGCCGGGCCTGGGAGAGACCCAGTACTTC. It codes for CASSQGLPGLGETQYF.

This clonotype was found a few times. The CDR3 is CASRNGSTDTQYF. CDR3 DNA: TGTGCCAGCAGGAACGGGAGCACAGATACGCAGTATTTT. J is TRBJ2-3 and V is TRBV7-2; the D is unclear. The germline gives CDR1 SGHTA, CDR2 FQGNSA. V was trimmed by 6 bases and J by 0 bases, leaving 7 bases between them. The CDR3 is 13 amino acids.

V and J are TRBV12-5 and TRBJ2-3; D remains unclear. The germline V gene has CDR1 LGHNT and CDR2 FRNRAP. This CDR3 has 13 residues. Trimming removed 6 bases at V and 0 bases at J, with 7 bases between. The CDR3 protein is CASGPVSTDTQYF. The CDR3 DNA follows: TGTGCTAGTGGACCGGTTAGCACAGATACGCAGTATTTT.

The table lists this clonotype with a few counts. This rearrangement joins TRBV4-3 to TRBJ2-5; 11 bases line up with TRBD2. V shed 4 bases, J shed 5 bases, and the junction held 12 bases outside the gene matches. The CDR3 contains 17 residues. Germline CDR1 reads LGHNA; CDR2 reads YSLEER. CDR3 in amino acids: CASSPLPLAGGGETQYF. CDR3 in DNA: TGCGCCAGCAGCCCCCTTCCCCTAGCGGGAGGCGGGGAGACCCAGTACTTC.

The chain recombines TRBV9 with TRBJ1-5, with no clear D. CDR1 SGDLS and CDR2 YYNGEE come from the germline V gene. With 0 bases removed from V and 7 bases from J, the gap between germline ends came to 8 bases. The CDR3 loop spans 13 amino acids. The CDR3 sequence: CASSVAEGQPQHF. The CDR3 nucleotides read TGTGCCAGCAGCGTAGCAGAGGGCCAGCCCCAGCATTTT.

The chain carries TRBV2 and TRBJ2-2, with a possible D match to TRBD1 (6 bases). The germline gives CDR1 SNHLY, CDR2 FYNNEI. The CDR3 has 16 amino acids. Trimming left V 6 bases short and J 4 bases short, with 18 bases between. The CDR3, as DNA: TGTGCCAGCAGGACAGGAACCACAATAAGCACCGGGGAGCTGTTTTTT. It codes for CASRTGTTISTGELFF.

A few counts support this clonotype. This chain links TRBV18 with TRBJ2-5; D call uncertain. This CDR3 has 12 amino acids. The germline V gene encodes CDR1 KGHSH and CDR2 LQKENI. Trimming left V 4 bases short and J 3 bases short, with 6 bases between. The CDR3 DNA sequence: TGTGCCAGCTCACAACTCAAAGAGACCCAGTACTTC. Translation: CASSQLKETQYF.

The genes are TRBV7-9 and TRBJ2-1, with 8 bases aligning to TRBD2. The V gene end was trimmed by 1 base and the J gene end by 8 bases; junction bases not matched to a gene: 7. Germline CDR1 and CDR2: SEHNR and FQNEAQ (reference sequence). CDR3 size: 15 residues. CDR3 DNA sequence: TGTGCCAGCAGCTTAGGGACTAGCACTACAGATGAGCAGTTCTTC. Amino acid sequence: CASSLGTSTTDEQFF.

V usage is TRBV12-3 or TRBV12-4 and J usage is TRBJ2-3; 9 bases fit TRBD2. The V and J ends lost 5 bases and 5 bases, in that order; junction bases with no gene match: 5. The CDR3 is made up of 14 amino acids. In DNA form, the CDR3 reads TGTGCCAGCAGTACCCGGACTAGCGAAGATACGCAGTATTTT. It encodes CASSTRTSEDTQYF.

This sequence joins TRBV5-8 and TRBJ2-2; TRBD1 aligns across 8 bases. The V segment lost 3 bases and the J segment 5 bases; nucleotides outside the gene matches: 3. CDR3 length equals 14 residues. CDR1 is SGHTS, CDR2 YDEGEE, per germline. The CDR3, as DNA: TGTGCCAGCAGCTCGAACAGGGGGACCGGGGAGCTGTTTTTT. It specifies CASSSNRGTGELFF. Variable domain in full (rest from reference TRBV5-8 and TRBJ2-2): EAGVTQSPTHLIKTRGQQATLRCSPISGHTSVYWYQQALGLGLQFLLWYDEGEERNRGNFPPRFSGRQFPNYSSELNVNALELEDSALYLCASSSNRGTGELFFGEGSRLTVL.

The chain couples TRBV3-1 to TRBJ1-2; tentatively, D is TRBD1 (6 bases). This CDR3 has 13 residues. Germline V gives CDR1 LGHDT, CDR2 YNNKEL (reference sequence). V gave up 1 base and J gave up 6 bases, with 9 bases separating them. CDR3: CASSQVPGDGYTF. Here the CDR3 DNA reads TGTGCCAGCAGCCAAGTTCCAGGGGATGGCTACACCTTC.

This clonotype has more than one count but fewer than ten. This chain links TRBV29-1 with TRBJ1-1; D call uncertain. Trimming removed 3 bases from V and 4 bases from J, with 21 bases in between. The CDR3 runs 16 residues. Germline CDR1 SQVTM, CDR2 ANQGSEA. The CDR3 sequence: CSVDFNGRVEGTEAFF. The DNA of the CDR3 is TGCAGCGTTGATTTCAACGGAAGGGTCGAGGGCACTGAAGCTTTCTTT.